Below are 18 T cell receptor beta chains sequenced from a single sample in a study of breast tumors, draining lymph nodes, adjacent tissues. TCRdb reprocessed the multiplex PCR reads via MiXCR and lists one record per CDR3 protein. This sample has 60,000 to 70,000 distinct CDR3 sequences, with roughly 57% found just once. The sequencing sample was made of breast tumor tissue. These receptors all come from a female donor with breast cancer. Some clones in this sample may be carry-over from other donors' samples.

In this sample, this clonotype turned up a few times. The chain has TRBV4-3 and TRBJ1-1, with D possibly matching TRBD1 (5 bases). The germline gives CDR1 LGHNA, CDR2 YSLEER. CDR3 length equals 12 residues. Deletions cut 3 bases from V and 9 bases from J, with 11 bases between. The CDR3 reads CASSHLREQAFF. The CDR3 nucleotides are TGCGCCAGCAGCCATCTCAGGGAGCAAGCTTTCTTT.

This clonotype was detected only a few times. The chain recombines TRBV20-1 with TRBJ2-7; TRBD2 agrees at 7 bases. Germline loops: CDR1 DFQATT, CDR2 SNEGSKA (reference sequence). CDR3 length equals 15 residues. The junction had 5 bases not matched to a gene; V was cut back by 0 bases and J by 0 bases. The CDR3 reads CSARDRRGFSYEQYF. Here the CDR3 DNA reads TGCAGTGCTAGAGATCGGCGGGGGTTCTCCTACGAGCAGTACTTC.

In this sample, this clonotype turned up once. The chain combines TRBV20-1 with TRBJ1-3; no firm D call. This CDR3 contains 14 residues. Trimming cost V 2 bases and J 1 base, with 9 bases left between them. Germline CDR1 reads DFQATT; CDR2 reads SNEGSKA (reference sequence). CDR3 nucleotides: TGCAGTGCTAGAACGTCTGGTTCTGGAAACACCATATATTTT. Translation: CSARTSGSGNTIYF.

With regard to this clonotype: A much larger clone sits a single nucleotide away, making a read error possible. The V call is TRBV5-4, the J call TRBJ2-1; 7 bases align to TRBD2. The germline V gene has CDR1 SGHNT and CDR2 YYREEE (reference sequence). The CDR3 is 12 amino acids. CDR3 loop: CASSWDYTEQFF. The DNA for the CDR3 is TGTGCCAGCAGCTGGGACTACACTGAGCAGTTCTTC.

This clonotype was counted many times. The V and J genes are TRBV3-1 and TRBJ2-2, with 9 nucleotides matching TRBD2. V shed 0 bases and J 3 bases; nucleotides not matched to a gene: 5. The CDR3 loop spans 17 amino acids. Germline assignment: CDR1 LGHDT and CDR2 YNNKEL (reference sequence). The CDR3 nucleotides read TGTGCCAGCAGCCAAGAAGGCGGGGGGGCCCACACCGGGGAGCTGTTTTTT. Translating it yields CASSQEGGGAHTGELFF.

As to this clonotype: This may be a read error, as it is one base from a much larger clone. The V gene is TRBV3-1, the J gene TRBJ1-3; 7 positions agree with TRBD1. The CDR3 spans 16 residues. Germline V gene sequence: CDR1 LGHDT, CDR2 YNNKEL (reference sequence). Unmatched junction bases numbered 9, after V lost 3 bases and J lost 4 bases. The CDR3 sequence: CASSQGPRGSGNTIYF. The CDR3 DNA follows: TGTGCCAGCAGCCAGGGTCCCAGGGGGAGCGGAAACACCATATATTTT. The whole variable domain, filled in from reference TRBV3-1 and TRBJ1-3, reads DTAVSQTPKYLVTQMGNDKSIKCEQNLGHDTMYWYKQDSKKFLKIMFSYNNKELIINETVPNRFSPKSPDKAHLNLHINSLELGDSAVYFCASSQGPRGSGNTIYFGEGSWLTVV.

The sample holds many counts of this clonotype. The CDR3 loop is CASSHGGGTDTQYF. As DNA, the CDR3 is TGTGCCAGCAGTCACGGAGGGGGCACAGATACGCAGTATTTT. The chain couples TRBV6-5 to TRBJ2-3; TRBD2 is a possible D gene (6 bases). Germline CDR1 reads MNHEY; CDR2 reads SVGAGI. This CDR3 has 14 amino acids. The V end was cut by 5 bases, the J end by 1 base, with 10 bases between.

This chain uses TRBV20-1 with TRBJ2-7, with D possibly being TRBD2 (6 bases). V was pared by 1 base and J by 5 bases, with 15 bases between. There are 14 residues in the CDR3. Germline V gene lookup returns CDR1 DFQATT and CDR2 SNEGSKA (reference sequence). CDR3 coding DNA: TGCAGTGCTAGAGCAACCGGGAGTGGCGACGAGCAGTACTTC. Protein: CSARATGSGDEQYF.

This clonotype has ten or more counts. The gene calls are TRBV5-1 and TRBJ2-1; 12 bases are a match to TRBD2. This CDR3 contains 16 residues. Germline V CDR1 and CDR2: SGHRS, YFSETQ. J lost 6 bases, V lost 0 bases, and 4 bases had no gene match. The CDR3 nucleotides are TGCGCCAGCAGCTTGGTACTAGCGGGGGGCTTCAATGAGCAGTTCTTC. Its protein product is CASSLVLAGGFNEQFF.

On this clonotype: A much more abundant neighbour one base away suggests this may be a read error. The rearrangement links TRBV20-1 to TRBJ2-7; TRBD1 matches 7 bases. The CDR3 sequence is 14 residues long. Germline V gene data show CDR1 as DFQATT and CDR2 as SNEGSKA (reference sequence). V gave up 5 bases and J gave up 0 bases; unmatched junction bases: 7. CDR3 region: CSAPDRVGSYEQYF. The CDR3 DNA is TGCAGTGCTCCAGACAGGGTGGGCTCCTACGAGCAGTACTTC.

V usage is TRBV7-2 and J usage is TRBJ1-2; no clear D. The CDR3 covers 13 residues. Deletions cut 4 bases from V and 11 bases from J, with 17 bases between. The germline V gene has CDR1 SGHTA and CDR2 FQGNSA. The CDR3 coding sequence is TGTGCCAGCAGCTCCGAGGGCCCCGGAGTTTACACCTTC. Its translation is CASSSEGPGVYTF.

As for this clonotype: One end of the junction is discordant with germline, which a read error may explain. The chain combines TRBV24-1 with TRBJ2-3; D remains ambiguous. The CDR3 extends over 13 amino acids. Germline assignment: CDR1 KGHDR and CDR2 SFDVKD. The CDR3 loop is CATSDSTPGSQVF. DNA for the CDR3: TGTGCCACCAGTGATTCGACCCCGGGTTCGCAGGTTTTT.

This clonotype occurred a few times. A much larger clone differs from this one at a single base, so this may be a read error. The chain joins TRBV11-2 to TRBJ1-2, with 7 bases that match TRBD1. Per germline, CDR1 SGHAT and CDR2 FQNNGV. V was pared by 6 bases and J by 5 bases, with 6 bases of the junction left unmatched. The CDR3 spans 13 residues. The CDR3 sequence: CASSEGTVYGYTF. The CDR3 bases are TGTGCCAGCAGTGAGGGGACAGTATATGGCTACACCTTC.

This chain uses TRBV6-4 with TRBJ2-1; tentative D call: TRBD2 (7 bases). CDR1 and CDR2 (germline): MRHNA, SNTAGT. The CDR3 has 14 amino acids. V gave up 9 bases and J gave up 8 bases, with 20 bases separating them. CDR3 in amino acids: CARRGASGGHEQFF. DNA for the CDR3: TGTGCCAGGAGGGGGGCTAGCGGCGGCCATGAGCAGTTCTTC.

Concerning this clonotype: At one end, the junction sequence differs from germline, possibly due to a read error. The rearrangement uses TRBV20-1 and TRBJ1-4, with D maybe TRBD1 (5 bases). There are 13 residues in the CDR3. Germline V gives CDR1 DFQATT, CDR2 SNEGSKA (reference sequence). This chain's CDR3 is CSARLWDGGKLFF. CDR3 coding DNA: TGCAGCGCTAGACTGTGGGACGGTGGTAAACTGTTTTTT.

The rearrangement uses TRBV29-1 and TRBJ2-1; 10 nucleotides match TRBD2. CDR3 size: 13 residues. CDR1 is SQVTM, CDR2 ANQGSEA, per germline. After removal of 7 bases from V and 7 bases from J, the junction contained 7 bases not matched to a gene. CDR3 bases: TGCAGCGGCTTAGCGGGGGGTAGTAATGAGCAGTTCTTC. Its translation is CSGLAGGSNEQFF.

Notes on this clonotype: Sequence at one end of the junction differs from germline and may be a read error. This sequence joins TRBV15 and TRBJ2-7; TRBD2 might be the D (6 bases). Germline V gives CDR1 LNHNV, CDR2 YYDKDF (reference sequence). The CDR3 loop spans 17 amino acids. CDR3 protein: CATSGDPLTGAGYEQYF. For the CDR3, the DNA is TGTGCCACCAGCGGAGATCCCCTGACTGGGGCGGGATACGAGCAGTACTTC.

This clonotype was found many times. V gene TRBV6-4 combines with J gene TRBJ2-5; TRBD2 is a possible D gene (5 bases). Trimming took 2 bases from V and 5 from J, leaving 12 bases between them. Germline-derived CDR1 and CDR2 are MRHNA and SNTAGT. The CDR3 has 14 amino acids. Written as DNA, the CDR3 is TGTGCCAGCAGTGACAGAAAAGTAGCGGAGACCCAGTACTTC. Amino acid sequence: CASSDRKVAETQYF.